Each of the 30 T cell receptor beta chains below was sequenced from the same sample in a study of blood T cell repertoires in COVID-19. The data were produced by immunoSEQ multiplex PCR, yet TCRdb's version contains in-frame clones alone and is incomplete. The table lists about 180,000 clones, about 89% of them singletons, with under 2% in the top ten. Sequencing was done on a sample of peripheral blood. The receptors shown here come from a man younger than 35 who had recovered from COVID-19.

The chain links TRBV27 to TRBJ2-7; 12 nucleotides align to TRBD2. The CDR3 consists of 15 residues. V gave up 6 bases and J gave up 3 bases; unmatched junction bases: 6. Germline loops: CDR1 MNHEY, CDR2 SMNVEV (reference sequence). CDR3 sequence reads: CASRAGLAGLYEQYF. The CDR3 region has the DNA TGTGCCAGCAGGGCGGGACTAGCGGGCCTCTACGAGCAGTACTTC.

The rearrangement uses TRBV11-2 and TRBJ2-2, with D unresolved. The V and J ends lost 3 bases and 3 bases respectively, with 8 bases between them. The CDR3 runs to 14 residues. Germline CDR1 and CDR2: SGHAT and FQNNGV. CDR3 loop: CASSFLLDTGELFF. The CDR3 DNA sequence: TGTGCCAGCAGCTTCCTTCTTGACACCGGGGAGCTGTTTTTT.

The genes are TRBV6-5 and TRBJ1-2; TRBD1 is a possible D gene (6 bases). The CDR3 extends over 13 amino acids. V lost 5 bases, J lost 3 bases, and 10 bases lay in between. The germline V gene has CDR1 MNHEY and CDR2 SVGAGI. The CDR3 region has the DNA TGTGCCAGCAGTAGGGGGGGGGACTATGGCTACACCTTC. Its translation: CASSRGGDYGYTF.

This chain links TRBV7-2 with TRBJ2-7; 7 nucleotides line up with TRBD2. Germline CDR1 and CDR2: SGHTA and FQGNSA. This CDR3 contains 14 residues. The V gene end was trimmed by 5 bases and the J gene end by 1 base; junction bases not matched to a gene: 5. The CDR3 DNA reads TGTGCCAGCAGCACCCGGACTAGTTCCTACGAGCAGTACTTC. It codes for CASSTRTSSYEQYF.

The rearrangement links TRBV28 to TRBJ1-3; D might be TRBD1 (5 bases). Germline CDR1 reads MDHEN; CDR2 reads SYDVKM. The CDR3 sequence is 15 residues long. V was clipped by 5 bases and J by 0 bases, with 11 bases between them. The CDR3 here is CASSVYRPSGNTIYF. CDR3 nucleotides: TGTGCCAGCAGTGTGTACAGGCCCTCTGGAAACACCATATATTTT.

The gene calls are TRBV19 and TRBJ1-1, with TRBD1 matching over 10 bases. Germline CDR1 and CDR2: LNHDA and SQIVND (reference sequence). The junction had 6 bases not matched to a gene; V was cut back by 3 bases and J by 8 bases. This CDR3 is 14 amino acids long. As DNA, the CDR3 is TGTGCCAGTAGTATGACAGGGGGCTTAATAGAAGCTTTCTTT. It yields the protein CASSMTGGLIEAFF. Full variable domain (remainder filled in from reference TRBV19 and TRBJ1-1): DGGITQSPKYLFRKEGQNVTLSCEQNLNHDAMYWYRQDPGQGLRLIYYSQIVNDFQKGDIAEGYSVSREKKESFPLTVTSAQKNPTAFYLCASSMTGGLIEAFFGQGTRLTVV.

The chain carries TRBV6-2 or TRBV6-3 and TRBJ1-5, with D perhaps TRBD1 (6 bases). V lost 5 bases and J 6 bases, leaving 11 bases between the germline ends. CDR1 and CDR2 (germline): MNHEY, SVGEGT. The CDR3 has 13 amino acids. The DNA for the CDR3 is TGTGCCAGCAGTAACAGGGTTCGTCAGCCCCAGCATTTT. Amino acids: CASSNRVRQPQHF.

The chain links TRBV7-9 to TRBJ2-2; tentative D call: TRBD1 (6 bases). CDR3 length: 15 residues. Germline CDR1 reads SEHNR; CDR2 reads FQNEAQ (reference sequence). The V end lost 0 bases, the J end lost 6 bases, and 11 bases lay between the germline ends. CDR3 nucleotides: TGTGCCAGCAGCTTAGCCAACAGGGTTCCCGGGGAGCTGTTTTTT. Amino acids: CASSLANRVPGELFF.

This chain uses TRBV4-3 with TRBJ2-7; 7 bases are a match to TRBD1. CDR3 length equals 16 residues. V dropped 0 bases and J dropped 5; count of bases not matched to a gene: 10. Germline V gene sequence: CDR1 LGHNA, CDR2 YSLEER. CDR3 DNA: TGCGCCAGCAGCCAAGATACAGGGGCGAAGTACAACGAGCAGTACTTC. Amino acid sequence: CASSQDTGAKYNEQYF.

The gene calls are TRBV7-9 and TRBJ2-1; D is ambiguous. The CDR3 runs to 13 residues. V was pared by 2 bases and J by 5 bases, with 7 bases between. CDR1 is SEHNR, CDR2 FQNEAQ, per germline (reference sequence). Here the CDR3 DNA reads TGTGCCAGCAGCTTAATAGCAGACAATGAGCAGTTCTTC. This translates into CASSLIADNEQFF. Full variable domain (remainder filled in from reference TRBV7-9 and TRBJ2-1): DTGVSQNPRHKITKRGQNVTFRCDPISEHNRLYWYRQTLGQGPEFLTYFQNEAQLEKSRLLSDRFSAERPKGSFSTLEIQRTEQGDSAMYLCASSLIADNEQFFGPGTRLTVL.

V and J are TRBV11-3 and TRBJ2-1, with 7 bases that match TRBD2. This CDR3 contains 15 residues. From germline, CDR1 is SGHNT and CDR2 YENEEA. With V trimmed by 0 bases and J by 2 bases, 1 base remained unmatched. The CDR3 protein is CASSLDGLAYNEQFF. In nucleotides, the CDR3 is TGTGCCAGCAGCTTAGACGGACTAGCCTACAATGAGCAGTTCTTC. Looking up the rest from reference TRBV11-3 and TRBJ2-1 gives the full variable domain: EAGVVQSPRYKIIEKKQPVAFWCNPISGHNTLYWYLQNLGQGPELLIRYENEEAVDDSQLPKDRFSAERLKGVDSTLKIQPAELGDSAVYLCASSLDGLAYNEQFFGPGTRLTVL.

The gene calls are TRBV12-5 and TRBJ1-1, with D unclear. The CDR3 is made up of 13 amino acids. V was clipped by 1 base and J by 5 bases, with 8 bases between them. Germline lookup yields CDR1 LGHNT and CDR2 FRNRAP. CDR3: CASGLASGTEAFF. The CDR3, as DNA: TGTGCTAGTGGTTTGGCTTCCGGGACTGAAGCTTTCTTT.

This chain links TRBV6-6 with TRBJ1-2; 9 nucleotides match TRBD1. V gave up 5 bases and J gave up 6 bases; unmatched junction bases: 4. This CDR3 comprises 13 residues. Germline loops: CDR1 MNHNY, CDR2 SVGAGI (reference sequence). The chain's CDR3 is CASSDRDRDGYTF. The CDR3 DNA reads TGTGCCAGCAGTGATAGGGACAGGGATGGCTACACCTTC.

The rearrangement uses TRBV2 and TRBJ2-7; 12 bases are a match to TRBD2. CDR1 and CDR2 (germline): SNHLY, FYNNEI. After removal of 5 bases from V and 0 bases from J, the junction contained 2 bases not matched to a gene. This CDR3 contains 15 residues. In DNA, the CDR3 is TGTGCCAGCAGTCCACTAGCGGGAGGCTCCTACGAGCAGTACTTC. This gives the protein CASSPLAGGSYEQYF. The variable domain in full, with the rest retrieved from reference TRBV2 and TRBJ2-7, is EPEVTQTPSHQVTQMGQEVILRCVPISNHLYFYWYRQILGQKVEFLVSFYNNEISEKSEIFDDQFSVERPDGSNFTLKIRSTKLEDSAMYFCASSPLAGGSYEQYFGPGTRLTVT.

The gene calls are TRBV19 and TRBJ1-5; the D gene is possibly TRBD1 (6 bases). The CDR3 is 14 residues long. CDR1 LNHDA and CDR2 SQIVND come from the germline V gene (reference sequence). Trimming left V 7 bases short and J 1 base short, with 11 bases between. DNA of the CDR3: TGTGCCAGTACCACGAGGGGGAGCAATCAGCCCCAGCATTTT. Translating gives CASTTRGSNQPQHF.

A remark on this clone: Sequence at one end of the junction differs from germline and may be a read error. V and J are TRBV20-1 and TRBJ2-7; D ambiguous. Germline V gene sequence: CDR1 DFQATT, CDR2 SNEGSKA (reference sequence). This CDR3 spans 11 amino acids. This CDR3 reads CSAGTAYEQYF. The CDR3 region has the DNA TGCAGTGCGGGTACAGCCTATGAGCAGTACTTC.

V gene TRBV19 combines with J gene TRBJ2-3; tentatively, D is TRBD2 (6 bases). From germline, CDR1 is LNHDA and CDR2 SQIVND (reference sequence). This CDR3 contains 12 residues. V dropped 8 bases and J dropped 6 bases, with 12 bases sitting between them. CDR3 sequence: CASRGGWDTQYF. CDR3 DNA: TGTGCCAGTCGTGGAGGGTGGGATACGCAGTATTTT.

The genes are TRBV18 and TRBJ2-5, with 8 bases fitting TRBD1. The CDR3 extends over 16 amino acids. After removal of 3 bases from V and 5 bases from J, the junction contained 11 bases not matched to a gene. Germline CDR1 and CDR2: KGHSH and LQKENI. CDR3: CASSPQWSGGDETQYF. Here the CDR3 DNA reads TGTGCCAGCTCACCCCAGTGGTCAGGGGGCGATGAGACCCAGTACTTC. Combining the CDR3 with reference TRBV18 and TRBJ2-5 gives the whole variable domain NAGVMQNPRHLVRRRGQEARLRCSPMKGHSHVYWYRQLPEEGLKFMVYLQKENIIDESGMPKERFSAEFPKEGPSILRIQQVVRGDSAAYFCASSPQWSGGDETQYFGPGTRLLVL.

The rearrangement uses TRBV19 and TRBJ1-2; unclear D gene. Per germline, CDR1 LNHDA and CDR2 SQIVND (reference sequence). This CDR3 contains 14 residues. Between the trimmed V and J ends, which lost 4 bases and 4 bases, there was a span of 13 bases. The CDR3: CASSTTPGVYGYTF. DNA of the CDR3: TGTGCCAGTAGTACGACCCCAGGCGTCTATGGCTACACCTTC.

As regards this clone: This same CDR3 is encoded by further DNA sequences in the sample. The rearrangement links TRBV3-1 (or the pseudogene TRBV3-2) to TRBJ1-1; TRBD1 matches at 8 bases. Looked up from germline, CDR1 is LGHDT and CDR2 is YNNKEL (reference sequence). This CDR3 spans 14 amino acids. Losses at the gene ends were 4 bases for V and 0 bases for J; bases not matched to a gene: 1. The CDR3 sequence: CASSPDRVNTEAFF. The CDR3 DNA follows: TGTGCCAGCAGCCCGGACAGGGTGAACACTGAAGCTTTCTTT.

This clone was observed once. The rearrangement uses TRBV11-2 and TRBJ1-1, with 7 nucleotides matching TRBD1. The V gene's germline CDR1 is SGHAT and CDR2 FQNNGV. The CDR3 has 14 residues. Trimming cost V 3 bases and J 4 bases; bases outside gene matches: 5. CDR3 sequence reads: CASSFRQGSTEAFF. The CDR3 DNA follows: TGTGCCAGCAGCTTTCGACAGGGATCCACTGAAGCTTTCTTT.

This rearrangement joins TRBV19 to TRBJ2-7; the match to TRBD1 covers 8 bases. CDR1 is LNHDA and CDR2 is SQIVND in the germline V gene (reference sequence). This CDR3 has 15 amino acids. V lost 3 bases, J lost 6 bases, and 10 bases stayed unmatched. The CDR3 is CASSMGGTGQGEQYF. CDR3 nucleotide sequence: TGTGCCAGTAGTATGGGCGGGACAGGACAGGGCGAGCAGTACTTC.

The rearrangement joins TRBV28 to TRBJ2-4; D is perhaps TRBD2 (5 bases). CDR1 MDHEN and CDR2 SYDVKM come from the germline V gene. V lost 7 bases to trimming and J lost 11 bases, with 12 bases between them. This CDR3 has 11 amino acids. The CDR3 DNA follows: TGTGCCAGCACCCTTCAGGACTTTCAGTACTTC. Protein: CASTLQDFQYF.

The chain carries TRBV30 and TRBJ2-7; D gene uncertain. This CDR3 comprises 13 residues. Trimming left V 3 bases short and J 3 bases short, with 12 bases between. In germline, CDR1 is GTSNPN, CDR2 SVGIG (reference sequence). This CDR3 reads CAWSASYFYEQYF. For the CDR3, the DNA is TGTGCCTGGAGCGCCTCGTACTTCTACGAGCAGTACTTC.

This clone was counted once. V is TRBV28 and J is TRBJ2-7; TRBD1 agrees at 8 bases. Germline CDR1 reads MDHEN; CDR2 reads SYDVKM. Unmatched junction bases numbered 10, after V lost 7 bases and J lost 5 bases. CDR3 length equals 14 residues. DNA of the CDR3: TGTGCCAGCACTTCTGGACAGGGCTACGACGAGCAGTACTTC. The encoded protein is CASTSGQGYDEQYF.

CDR3 nucleotides: TGTGCCAGCAGCGTACGACAGGTTTACAATGAGCAGTTCTTC. Translated: CASSVRQVYNEQFF. V usage is TRBV5-4 and J usage is TRBJ2-1; weak D call: TRBD1 (6 bases). The CDR3 totals 14 residues. CDR1 and CDR2 from the germline V gene are SGHNT and YYREEE (reference sequence). V was pared by 4 bases and J by 4 bases, with 12 bases between.

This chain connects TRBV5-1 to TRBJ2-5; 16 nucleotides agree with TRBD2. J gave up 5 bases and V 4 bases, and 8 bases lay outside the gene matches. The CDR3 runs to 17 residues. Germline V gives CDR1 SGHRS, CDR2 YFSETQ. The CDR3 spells CASSIGTSGRAEETQYF. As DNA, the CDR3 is TGCGCCAGCAGCATCGGGACTAGCGGGAGGGCCGAGGAGACCCAGTACTTC.

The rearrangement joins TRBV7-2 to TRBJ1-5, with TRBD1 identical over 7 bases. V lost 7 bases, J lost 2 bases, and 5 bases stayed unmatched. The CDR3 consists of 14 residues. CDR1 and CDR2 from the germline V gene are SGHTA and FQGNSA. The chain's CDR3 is CASTQDRGNQPQHF. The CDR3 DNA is TGTGCCAGCACACAAGACAGGGGCAATCAGCCCCAGCATTTT.

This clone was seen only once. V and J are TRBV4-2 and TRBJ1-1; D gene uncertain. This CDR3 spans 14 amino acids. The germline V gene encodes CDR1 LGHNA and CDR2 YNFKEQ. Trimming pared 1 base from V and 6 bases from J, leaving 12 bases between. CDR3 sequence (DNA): TGTGCCAGCAGCCAAGCGGCGGGAACGGCTGAAGCTTTCTTT. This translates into CASSQAAGTAEAFF.

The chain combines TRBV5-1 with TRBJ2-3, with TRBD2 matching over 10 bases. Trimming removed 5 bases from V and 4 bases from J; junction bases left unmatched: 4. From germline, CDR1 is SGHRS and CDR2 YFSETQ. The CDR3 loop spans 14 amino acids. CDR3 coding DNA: TGCGCCAGCAGACTCGGACTAGCGGCAGATACGCAGTATTTT. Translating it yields CASRLGLAADTQYF.